This TCR beta chain emerged from a study of monozygotic twins with inflammatory bowel disease. Germline V lookup: CDR1 SGHAT, CDR2 FQNNGV. This CDR3 is built from 14 residues. TCRdb derives one entry per CDR3 protein from the 5' RACE reads, leaving out DNA. The sample table sets out a few hundred thousand distinct CDR3 sequences. No sorting of T cells preceded isolation of total RNA from whole blood. Material: blood. The chain carries TRBV11-2 and TRBJ2-2; TCRdb returns TRBD1, unconfirmable since there is no DNA. The receptor's source is a human donor with ulcerative colitis or Crohn's disease, or a healthy co-twin of an affected twin (not recorded which). CDR3 residues: CASSRHRGTGELFF.